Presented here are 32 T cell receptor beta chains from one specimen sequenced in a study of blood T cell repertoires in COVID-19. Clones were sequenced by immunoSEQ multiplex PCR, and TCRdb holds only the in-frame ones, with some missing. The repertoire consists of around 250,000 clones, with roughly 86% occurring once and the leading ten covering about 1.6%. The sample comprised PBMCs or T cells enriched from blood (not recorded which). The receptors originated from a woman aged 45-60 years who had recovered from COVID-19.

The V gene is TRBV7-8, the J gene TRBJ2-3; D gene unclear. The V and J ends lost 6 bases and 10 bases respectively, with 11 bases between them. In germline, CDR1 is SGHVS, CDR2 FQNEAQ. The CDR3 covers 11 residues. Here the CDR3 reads CASRFSGAQYF. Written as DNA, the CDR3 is TGTGCCAGCAGATTTTCCGGTGCGCAGTATTTT.

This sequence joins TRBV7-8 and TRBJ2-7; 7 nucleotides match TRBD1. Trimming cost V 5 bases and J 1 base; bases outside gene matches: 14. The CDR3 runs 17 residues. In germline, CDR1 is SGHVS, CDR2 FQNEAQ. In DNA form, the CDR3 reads TGTGCCAGCAGCCGTTTAACAGGGGAAGGTGCTTCCTACGAGCAGTACTTC. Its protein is CASSRLTGEGASYEQYF.

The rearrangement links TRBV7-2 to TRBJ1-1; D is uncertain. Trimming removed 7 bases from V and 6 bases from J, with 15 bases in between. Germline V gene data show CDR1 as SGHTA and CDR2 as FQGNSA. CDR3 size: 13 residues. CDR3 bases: TGTGCCAGCAAAGCGTCTGGTGAAGCTGAAGCTTTCTTT. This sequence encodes CASKASGEAEAFF.

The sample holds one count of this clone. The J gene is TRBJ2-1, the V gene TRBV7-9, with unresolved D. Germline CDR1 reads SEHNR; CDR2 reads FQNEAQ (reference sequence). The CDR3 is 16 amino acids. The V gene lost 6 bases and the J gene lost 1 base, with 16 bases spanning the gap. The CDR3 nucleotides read TGTGCCAGCAGTCCTTCTCACGACTGGTCCTACAATGAGCAGTTCTTC. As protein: CASSPSHDWSYNEQFF. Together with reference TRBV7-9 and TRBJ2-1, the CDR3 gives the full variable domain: DTGVSQNPRHKITKRGQNVTFRCDPISEHNRLYWYRQTLGQGPEFLTYFQNEAQLEKSRLLSDRFSAERPKGSFSTLEIQRTEQGDSAMYLCASSPSHDWSYNEQFFGPGTRLTVL.

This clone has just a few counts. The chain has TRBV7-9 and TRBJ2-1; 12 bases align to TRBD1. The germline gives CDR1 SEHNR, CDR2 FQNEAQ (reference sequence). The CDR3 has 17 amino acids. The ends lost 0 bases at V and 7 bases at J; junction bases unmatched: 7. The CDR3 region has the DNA TGTGCCAGCAGCTTAGCGCCCTGGGACAGGGGGCAGAATGAGCAGTTCTTC. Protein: CASSLAPWDRGQNEQFF.

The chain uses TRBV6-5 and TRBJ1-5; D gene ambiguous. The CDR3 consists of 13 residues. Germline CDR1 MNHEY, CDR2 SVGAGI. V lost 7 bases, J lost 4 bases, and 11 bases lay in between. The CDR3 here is CASNTVQNQPQHF. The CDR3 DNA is TGTGCCAGCAACACAGTTCAGAATCAGCCCCAGCATTTT.

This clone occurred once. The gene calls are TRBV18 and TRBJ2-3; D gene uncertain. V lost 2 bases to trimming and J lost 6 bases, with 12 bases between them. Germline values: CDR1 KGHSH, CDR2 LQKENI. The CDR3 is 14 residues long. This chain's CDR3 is CASSPVGLGDTQYF. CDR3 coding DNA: TGTGCCAGCTCACCAGTGGGTCTAGGCGATACGCAGTATTTT.

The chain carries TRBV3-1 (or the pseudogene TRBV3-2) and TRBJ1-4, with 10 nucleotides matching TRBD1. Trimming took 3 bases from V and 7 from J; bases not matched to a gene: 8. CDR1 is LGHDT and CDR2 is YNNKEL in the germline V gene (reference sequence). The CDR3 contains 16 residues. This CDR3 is CASSQSTGGAFEKLFF. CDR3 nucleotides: TGTGCCAGCAGCCAGTCGACAGGGGGCGCTTTTGAAAAACTGTTTTTT.

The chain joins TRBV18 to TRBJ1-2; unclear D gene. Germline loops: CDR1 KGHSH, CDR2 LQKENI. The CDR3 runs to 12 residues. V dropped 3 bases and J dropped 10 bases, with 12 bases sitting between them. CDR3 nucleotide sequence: TGTGCCAGCTCACCCGAGCCCGGAGACTACACCTTC. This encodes CASSPEPGDYTF.

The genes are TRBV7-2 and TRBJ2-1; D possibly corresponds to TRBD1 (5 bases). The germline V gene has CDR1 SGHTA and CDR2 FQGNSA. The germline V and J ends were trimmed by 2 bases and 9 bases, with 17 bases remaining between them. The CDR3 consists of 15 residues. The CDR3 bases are TGTGCCAGCAGCTTACCAATCCTAGGGGTTGGTGAGCAGTTCTTC. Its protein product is CASSLPILGVGEQFF.

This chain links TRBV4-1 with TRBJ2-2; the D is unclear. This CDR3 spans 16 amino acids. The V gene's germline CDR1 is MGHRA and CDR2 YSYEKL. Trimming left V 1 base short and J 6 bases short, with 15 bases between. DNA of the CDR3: TGCGCCAGCAGCCAAGCCCTCATGTGGTCAGCCGGGGAGCTGTTTTTT. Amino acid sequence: CASSQALMWSAGELFF.

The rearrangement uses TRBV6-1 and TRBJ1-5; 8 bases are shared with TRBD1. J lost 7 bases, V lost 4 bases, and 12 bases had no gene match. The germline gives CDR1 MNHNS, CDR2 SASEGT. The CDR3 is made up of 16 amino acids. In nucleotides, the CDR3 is TGTGCCAGCAGTGGACATAGGACAGGGACAGGACAGCCCCAGCATTTT. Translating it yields CASSGHRTGTGQPQHF.

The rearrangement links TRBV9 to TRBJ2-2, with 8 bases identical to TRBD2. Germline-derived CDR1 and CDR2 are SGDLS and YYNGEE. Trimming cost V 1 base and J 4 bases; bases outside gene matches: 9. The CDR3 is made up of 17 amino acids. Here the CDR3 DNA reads TGTGCCAGCAGCGTAAGGGAGGGTAGCGGGGTCACCGGGGAGCTGTTTTTT. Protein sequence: CASSVREGSGVTGELFF.

For the CDR3, the DNA is TGCGCCAGCAGCCCCCCCGACAGGGTTGGTAATCAGCCCCAGCATTTT. It specifies CASSPPDRVGNQPQHF. The chain joins TRBV4-1 to TRBJ1-5; 7 nucleotides match TRBD1. The V gene's germline CDR1 is MGHRA and CDR2 YSYEKL. The V and J ends lost 4 bases and 4 bases, in that order; junction bases with no gene match: 10. The CDR3 is 16 residues long.

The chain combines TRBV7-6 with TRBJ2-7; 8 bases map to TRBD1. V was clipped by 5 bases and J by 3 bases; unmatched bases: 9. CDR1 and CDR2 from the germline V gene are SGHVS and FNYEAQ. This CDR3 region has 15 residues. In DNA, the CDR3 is TGTGCCAGCAGCCCACCAGGGGGCGAGGGCTACGAGCAGTACTTC. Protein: CASSPPGGEGYEQYF. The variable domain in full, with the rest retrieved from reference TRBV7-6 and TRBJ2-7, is GAGVSQSPRYKVTKRGQDVALRCDPISGHVSLYWYRQALGQGPEFLTYFNYEAQQDKSGLPNDRFSAERPEGSISTLTIQRTEQRDSAMYRCASSPPGGEGYEQYFGPGTRLTVT.

The CDR3 protein is CASRPNFQGKGNTIYF. Here the CDR3 DNA reads TGTGCCAGCAGGCCGAATTTCCAGGGGAAAGGAAACACCATATATTTT. The V and J genes are TRBV7-9 and TRBJ1-3; D is perhaps TRBD1 (6 bases). The V end lost 6 bases, the J end lost 4 bases, and 19 bases lay between the germline ends. This CDR3 has 16 residues. Germline V gene sequence: CDR1 SEHNR, CDR2 FQNEAQ (reference sequence).

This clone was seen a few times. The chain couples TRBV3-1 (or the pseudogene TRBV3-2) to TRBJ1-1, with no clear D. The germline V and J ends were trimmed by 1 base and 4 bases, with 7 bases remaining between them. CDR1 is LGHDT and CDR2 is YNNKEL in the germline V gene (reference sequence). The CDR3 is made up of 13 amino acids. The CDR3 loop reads CASSQVTTTEAFF. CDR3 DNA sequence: TGTGCCAGCAGCCAAGTGACAACCACTGAAGCTTTCTTT.

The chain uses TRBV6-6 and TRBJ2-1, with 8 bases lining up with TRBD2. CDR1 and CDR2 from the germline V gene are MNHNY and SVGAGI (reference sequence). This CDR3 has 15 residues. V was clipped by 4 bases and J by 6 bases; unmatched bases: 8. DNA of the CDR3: TGTGCCAGCAGTTCCACCGGGACTAGGATCAATGAGCAGTTCTTC. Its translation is CASSSTGTRINEQFF.

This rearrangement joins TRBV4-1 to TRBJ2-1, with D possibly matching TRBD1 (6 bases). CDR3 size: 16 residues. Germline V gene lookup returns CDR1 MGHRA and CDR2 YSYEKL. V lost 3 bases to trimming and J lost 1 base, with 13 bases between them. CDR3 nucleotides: TGCGCCAGCAGCCAGGGGGCTACTAAGTCCTACAATGAGCAGTTCTTC. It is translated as CASSQGATKSYNEQFF.

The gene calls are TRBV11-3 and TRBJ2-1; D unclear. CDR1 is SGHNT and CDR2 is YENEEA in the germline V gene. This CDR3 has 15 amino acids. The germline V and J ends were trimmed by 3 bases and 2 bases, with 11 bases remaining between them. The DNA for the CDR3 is TGTGCCAGCAGCTTTTCCCTAGTTGCCTACAATGAGCAGTTCTTC. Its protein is CASSFSLVAYNEQFF.

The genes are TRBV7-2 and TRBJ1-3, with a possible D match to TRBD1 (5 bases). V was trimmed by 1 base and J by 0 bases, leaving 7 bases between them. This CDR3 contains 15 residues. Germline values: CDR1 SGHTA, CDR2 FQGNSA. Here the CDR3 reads CASSLGRVSGNTIYF. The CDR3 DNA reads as TGTGCCAGCAGCTTAGGCAGGGTCTCTGGAAACACCATATATTTT.

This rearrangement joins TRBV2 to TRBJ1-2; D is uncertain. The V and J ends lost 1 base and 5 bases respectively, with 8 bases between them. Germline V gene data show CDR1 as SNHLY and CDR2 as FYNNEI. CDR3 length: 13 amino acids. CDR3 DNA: TGTGCCAGCAGTGAAGAGGTGCGGTATGGCTACACCTTC. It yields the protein CASSEEVRYGYTF.

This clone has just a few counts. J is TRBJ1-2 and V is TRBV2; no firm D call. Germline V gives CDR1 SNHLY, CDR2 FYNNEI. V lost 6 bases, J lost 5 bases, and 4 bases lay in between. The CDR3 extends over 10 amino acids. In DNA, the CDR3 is TGTGCCAGCAGACAGTATGGCTACACCTTC. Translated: CASRQYGYTF. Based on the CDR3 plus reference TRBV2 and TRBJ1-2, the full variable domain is EPEVTQTPSHQVTQMGQEVILRCVPISNHLYFYWYRQILGQKVEFLVSFYNNEISEKSEIFDDQFSVERPDGSNFTLKIRSTKLEDSAMYFCASRQYGYTFGSGTRLTVV.

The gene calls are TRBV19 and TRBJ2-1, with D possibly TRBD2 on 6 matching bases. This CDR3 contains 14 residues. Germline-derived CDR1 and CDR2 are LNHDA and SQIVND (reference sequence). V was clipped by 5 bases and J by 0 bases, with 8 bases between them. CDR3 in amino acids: CASSLASSYNEQFF. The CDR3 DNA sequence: TGTGCCAGTAGTCTAGCGAGCTCCTACAATGAGCAGTTCTTC.

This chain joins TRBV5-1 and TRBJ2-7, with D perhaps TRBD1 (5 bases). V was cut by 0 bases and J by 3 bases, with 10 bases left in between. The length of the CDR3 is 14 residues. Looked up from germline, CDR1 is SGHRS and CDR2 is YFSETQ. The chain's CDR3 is CASSLDGRVYEQYF. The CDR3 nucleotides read TGCGCCAGCAGCTTGGACGGCAGGGTCTACGAGCAGTACTTC.

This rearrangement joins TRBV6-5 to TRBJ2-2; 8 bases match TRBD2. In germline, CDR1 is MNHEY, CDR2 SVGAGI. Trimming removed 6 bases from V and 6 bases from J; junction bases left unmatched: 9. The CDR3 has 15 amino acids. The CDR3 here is CASRSGTRGAGELFF. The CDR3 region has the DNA TGTGCCAGCAGATCCGGGACTAGAGGAGCCGGGGAGCTGTTTTTT.

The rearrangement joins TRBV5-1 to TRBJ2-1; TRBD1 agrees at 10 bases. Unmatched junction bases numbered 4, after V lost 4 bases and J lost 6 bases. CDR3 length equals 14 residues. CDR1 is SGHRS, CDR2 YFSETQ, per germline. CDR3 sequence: CASSPGQGGNEQFF. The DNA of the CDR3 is TGCGCCAGCAGCCCCGGACAGGGGGGCAATGAGCAGTTCTTC.

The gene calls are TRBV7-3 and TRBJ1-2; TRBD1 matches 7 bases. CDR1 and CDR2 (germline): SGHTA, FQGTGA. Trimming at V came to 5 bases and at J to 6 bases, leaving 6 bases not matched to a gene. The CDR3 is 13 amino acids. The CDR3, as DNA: TGTGCCAGCAGCGAGACAGGGTACGATGGCTACACCTTC. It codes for CASSETGYDGYTF.

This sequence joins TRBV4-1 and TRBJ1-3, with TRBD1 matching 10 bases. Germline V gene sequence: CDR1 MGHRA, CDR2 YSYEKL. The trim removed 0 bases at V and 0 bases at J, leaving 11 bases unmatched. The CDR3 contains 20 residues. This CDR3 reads CASSQDSGQGTLSSGNTIYF. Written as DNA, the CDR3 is TGCGCCAGCAGCCAAGATTCGGGACAGGGGACACTGAGCTCTGGAAACACCATATATTTT.

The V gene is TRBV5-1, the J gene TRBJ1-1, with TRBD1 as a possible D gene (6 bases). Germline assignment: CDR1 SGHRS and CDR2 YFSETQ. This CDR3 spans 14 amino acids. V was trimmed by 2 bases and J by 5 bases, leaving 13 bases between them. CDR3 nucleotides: TGCGCCAGCAGCTTATGGGGGCGAGGGACTGAAGCTTTCTTT. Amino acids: CASSLWGRGTEAFF.

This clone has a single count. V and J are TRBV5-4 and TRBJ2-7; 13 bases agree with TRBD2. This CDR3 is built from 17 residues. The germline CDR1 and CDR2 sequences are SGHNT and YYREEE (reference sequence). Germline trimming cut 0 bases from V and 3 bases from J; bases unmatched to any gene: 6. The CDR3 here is CASSLVIGTSGIYEQYF. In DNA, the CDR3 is TGTGCCAGCAGCTTGGTGATTGGGACTAGCGGGATCTACGAGCAGTACTTC. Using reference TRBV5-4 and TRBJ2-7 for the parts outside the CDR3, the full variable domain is ETGVTQSPTHLIKTRGQQVTLRCSSQSGHNTVSWYQQALGQGPQFIFQYYREEENGRGNFPPRFSGLQFPNYSSELNVNALELDDSALYLCASSLVIGTSGIYEQYFGPGTRLTVT.

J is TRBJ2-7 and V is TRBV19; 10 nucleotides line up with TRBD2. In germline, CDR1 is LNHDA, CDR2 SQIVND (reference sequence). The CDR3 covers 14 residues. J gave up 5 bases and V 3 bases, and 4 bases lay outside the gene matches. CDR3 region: CASSILAGVDEQYF. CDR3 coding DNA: TGTGCCAGTAGTATTCTAGCGGGAGTAGACGAGCAGTACTTC. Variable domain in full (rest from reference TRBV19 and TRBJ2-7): DGGITQSPKYLFRKEGQNVTLSCEQNLNHDAMYWYRQDPGQGLRLIYYSQIVNDFQKGDIAEGYSVSREKKESFPLTVTSAQKNPTAFYLCASSILAGVDEQYFGPGTRLTVT.